The rows below give T cell receptor beta chains drawn from one sample of a study of blood T cell repertoires in COVID-19. Sequenced by immunoSEQ multiplex PCR; TCRdb stores in-frame clones only, minus some. The sample lists about 75,000 clones; about 88% were seen once. Material: peripheral blood. The source of these receptors is a human donor in a cohort sampled during active COVID-19. The conserved cysteine and the conserved F or W are not part of the CDR3 here. Not all rows give a size; the values are once, few, many and, for expanded clones, a class.

v_call	clone_size	cdr3_aa
TRBV29-1	-	SVRARGQGDTQY
TRBV28	-	ASRVRPGNTEAF
TRBV6-5	-	AGSTGPSSYEQY
TRBV7-2	-	ASSFGGVVTETQY
TRBV5-1	-	ASSLYGVVSVYNEQF
TRBV3-1/TRBV3-2	-	ASSHGATNEKLF
TRBV5-1	-	ASSPSPPQETQY
TRBV30	-	ACTGVPKQY
TRBV10-1	few	ASSGTGSNIYEQY
TRBV5-4	-	ASSRIGSGNTIY
TRBV24-1	-	ATSDPDPGGPGETQY
TRBV25-1	-	ASSAGTGRVLATEAF
TRBV4-2	-	ASSQDITSGYEQY
TRBV28	-	ASSSSRGTGREKLF
TRBV5-4	-	ASSLRGGTRTNEKLF
TRBV27	-	ASSLSRQGVSNQPQH
TRBV6-6	once	ASSRDRGSPNNQPQH
TRBV29-1	-	SVSGQHYEQY
TRBV4-2	-	ASSQGGLAGSYEQY
TRBV6-5	-	ASSPGTAGGYT
TRBV6-5	-	ASSYSGRVNTEAF
TRBV5-1	-	ASSFGQGSKSYNEQF
TRBV19	-	ASSPQAGAGGEQF
TRBV6-5	-	ASTGSSLNQPQH
TRBV5-1	-	ASRVEAGGMADTQY
TRBV19	-	ASSPGQGPNQPQH
TRBV7-2	once	ASSLVSQGRRLGTEAF
TRBV7-9	few	ASSTATGSYEQY
TRBV6-6	-	ASSWDRGGDTDTQY
TRBV18	-	ASSPLAGGYNEQF
TRBV7-3	-	ASSFRGYNTGELF
TRBV5-8	once	ASSLAVTGDQPQH
TRBV4-3	few	ASSQHRETQY
TRBV29-1	once	SVGGGAGAYNEQF
TRBV10-3	-	AISDGGSHRAEAF
TRBV12-3/TRBV12-4	-	ASSADTYTEAF
TRBV18	-	ASSPDMNQPQH
TRBV7-2	-	ASRSGTSGRIPYEQY
TRBV7-8	-	ASRAGRDNTGELF
TRBV6-1	-	ASSERARGMNTEAF
TRBV18	-	ASSPPLGNTGELF